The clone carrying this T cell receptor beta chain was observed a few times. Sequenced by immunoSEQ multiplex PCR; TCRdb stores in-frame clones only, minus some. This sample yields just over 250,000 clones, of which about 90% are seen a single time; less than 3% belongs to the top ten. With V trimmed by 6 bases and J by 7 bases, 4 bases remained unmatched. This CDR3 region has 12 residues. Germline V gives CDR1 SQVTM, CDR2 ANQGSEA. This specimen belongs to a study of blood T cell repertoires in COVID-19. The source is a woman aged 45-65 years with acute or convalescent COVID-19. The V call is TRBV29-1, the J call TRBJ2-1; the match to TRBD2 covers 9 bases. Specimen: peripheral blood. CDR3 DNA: TGCAGCGTGTGGACTAGCGAAAATGAGCAGTTCTTC. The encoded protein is CSVWTSENEQFF.